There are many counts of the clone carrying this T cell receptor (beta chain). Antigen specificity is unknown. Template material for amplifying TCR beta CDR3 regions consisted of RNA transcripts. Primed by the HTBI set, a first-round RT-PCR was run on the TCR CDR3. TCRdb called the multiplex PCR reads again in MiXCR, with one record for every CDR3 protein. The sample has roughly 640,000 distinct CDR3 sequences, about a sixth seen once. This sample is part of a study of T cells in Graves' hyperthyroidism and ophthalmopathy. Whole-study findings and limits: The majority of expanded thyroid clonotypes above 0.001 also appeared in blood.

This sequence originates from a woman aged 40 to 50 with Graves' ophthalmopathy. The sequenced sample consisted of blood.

CDR3 nucleotide sequence: TGTGCCACCAGTGGCGGACTAGCGGGGGGCACAGATACGCAGTATTTT. Translated, it gives CATSGGLAGGTDTQYF. The chain joins TRBV24-1 to TRBJ2-3, with 13 bases lining up with TRBD2. Unmatched junction bases numbered 2, after V lost 5 bases and J lost 1 base. Germline V CDR1 and CDR2: KGHDR, SFDVKD. There are 16 residues in the CDR3.